The rows below give T cell receptor beta chains drawn from one sample of a study of cytomegalovirus exposure and HLA in healthy donors. Using immunoSEQ multiplex PCR, the repertoire was profiled, and TCRdb retains in-frame clones only, with some absent. The sample contains about 140,000 clones, 70% to 85% of which appear only once. The sample consisted of PBMCs. The receptors were sampled from a woman in her fifties or sixties in good health and CMV-seropositive. The conserved cysteine and the conserved F or W are not part of the CDR3 here.

V gene: TRBV2; J gene: TRBJ2-5; CDR3 protein: ASIPVRETQY
V gene: TRBV6-5; J gene: TRBJ2-1; CDR3 protein: ASSYGQGKYYNEQF
V gene: TRBV7-9; J gene: TRBJ1-1; CDR3 protein: ASSFGPGGTEAF
V gene: TRBV5-5; J gene: TRBJ2-7; CDR3 protein: ASSLVAVNEQY
V gene: TRBV7-2; J gene: TRBJ2-5; CDR3 protein: ASGTKYAPETQY
V gene: TRBV2; J gene: TRBJ2-7; CDR3 protein: ASSWTGGPNEQY
V gene: TRBV27; J gene: TRBJ1-1; CDR3 protein: ASSFFAGENTEAF
V gene: TRBV11-3; J gene: TRBJ1-1; CDR3 protein: ASSLDRWNTEAF
V gene: TRBV7-9; J gene: TRBJ2-1; CDR3 protein: ASSPLAPLYNEQF
V gene: TRBV7-9; J gene: TRBJ2-1; CDR3 protein: ASSFTDRGGAYNEQF
V gene: TRBV2; J gene: TRBJ2-3; CDR3 protein: ASSEQGSDTQY